Given below is one T cell receptor beta chain in context. No antigen is known for it. Within one base of it there is no much larger clone, and no base qualities were kept. These data originate in a study of blood T cell repertoires in COVID-19 (TCRdb year 2020). About the full investigation: Collaborator samples came from the United States, Italy and Spain and covered acute and convalescent phases of COVID-19. Nearly every sample came with metadata listing a de-identified subject ID, COVID-19 status, age in years and sex. The prospective study material was composed of cDNA or gDNA derived from T cells, B-cell-depleted T cells, or PBMCs. The dataset comprised deeply sampled blood TCRbeta repertoires from subjects exposed to, actively infected with, or recovered from COVID-19. A freely available public database, intended as a resource for researchers studying the immune response to SARS-CoV-2, is where the repertoires were released. Samples came from the ongoing ImmuneRACE study (first 160 participants) plus 1,254 subjects from 6 global collaborators. Where HLA class I and class II types were available, the types were taken from metadata supplied by the sample provider, not from assay-based typing. Results the study describes overall, beyond this receptor: Clinical and demographic metadata were provided uncurated, with the amount varying by source and participant.

The germline V gene sets CDR1 to SNHLY and CDR2 to FYNNEI. Spanning cysteine to phenylalanine, the CDR3 consists of 19 amino acids. Only the CDR3 DNA stays, 57 bases, in frame from base 1. V and J lose 6 bases and 0 bases, and a span of 21 bases separates them. TCRbeta CDR3 regions were amplified from genomic DNA by means of the immunoSEQ Assay, a bias-controlled multiplex PCR. Concerning the study's data processing: The number of nucleated cells in each sample was estimated from the amplification of reference gene primers within the assay. Sequence reads were collapsed and filtered to measure the absolute abundance of every unique TCRbeta CDR3 rearrangement. For each sample, productive Simpson clonality was calculated as the square root of Simpson's diversity index over productive rearrangements. The table was pulled from immuneACCESS by TCRdb, which kept in-frame rearrangements only. Such tables lose some clones; where checked, under half of the loss comes from unresolved V genes, and the rest has no known cause. That table is the source of V, J and clone size, and D and trimming were worked out from the DNA. Across this sample there are over 250,000 clones, with roughly 86% seen only once. The ten largest make up just under 9% of the sample.

Participants in the prospective study were enrolled through a virtual design, were aged roughly 18 to 100 years, and lived in under 25 United States geographic areas. In the prospective study, participants were assigned to cohorts based on the clinical history participants reported in a screening survey and a study questionnaire. ImmuneRACE Cohort 3 recovered participants were defined by two consecutive negative NP/OP PCR tests, healthcare professional clearance, or symptom resolution. In the prospective study, mobile phlebotomists collected whole blood, serum and a nasopharyngeal or oropharyngeal swab from each participant. Prospective study participants could optionally give additional blood draws and questionnaires over an approximately two-month period. Prospective study blood samples were shipped either frozen or at room temperature before DNA extraction.

The sequenced material came from PBMCs or T cells enriched from blood (not recorded which). The sequence is built from TRBV2 and TRBJ2-6; confidence is insufficient to name the D gene. The source is a woman aged 18 to 35 who had recovered from COVID-19. The DNA is TGTGCCAGCAGAGAAAGAGGTTTCAGAGAGCACTCTGGGGCCAACGTCCTGACTTTC. It is translated as CASRERGFREHSGANVLTF.